This is a list of T cell receptor beta chains from one sample in a study of radiation and T cells in renal cell carcinoma. TCRdb's copy holds only in-frame clones and misses some; the assay was immunoSEQ multiplex PCR. Altogether approximately 120,000 clones are present, roughly four fifths being singletons, with the ten largest covering approximately 3%. The source was blood, collected from a patient whose treatment included radiotherapy and nephrectomy. All receptors derive from a woman aged 55-69 years with renal cell carcinoma. CDR3s leave out the opening cysteine and the closing phenylalanine or tryptophan. Fields, in order: clone size, V gene, CDR3 protein. Where a row states a size, it is once, few, many or the class of an expanded clone; other rows omit it.

NA,TRBV6-5,ASEQGRMNTEAF
NA,TRBV5-1,ASRTGSIRDEQF
NA,TRBV6-5,ASSYRTQRTEAF
few,TRBV19,ASKSEGAYTEAF
NA,TRBV7-2,ASSLVWGVTDTQY
NA,TRBV19,ASSETAISYNEQF
NA,TRBV25-1,ASSVAETPQF
NA,TRBV5-1,ASSLEGRASYNEQF
NA,TRBV6-6,ASSYLGQMREKLF
NA,TRBV28,AHASGSQQF
few,TRBV19,ASKFGNTEAF
NA,TRBV7-6,ASSLDSVTGPGNTIY
NA,TRBV19,ASGHKAVSNQPQH
NA,TRBV5-1,ASSSREQMSSPLH
NA,TRBV6-1,ASSARAAAATNEKLF
NA,TRBV7-9,ASSSYRTGGYNEQF
NA,TRBV2,ASSEGVSTYEQY
NA,TRBV29-1,SVAIQGENIQY
NA,TRBV28,ASSLSTYEQY
NA,TRBV29-1,SVGLGRINTEAF
many,TRBV9,ASSPRTDEKLF
NA,TRBV28,ASSLLLALSEQY
NA,TRBV5-1,ASSSVAGGLYNEQF
NA,TRBV28,ASSRGGTGVSNEQF
NA,TRBV14,ASSQGQAGAREQY
NA,TRBV29-1,SVRVSYEQY
NA,TRBV28,ASSWDRDSYEQY
NA,TRBV27,ASFKAGVEY
NA,TRBV19,ASSISADRVITGELF
NA,TRBV18,ASSPRTGGTGELF
once,TRBV9,ASSVEEAVPTYEQY
NA,TRBV29-1,SVGTAIQETQY
NA,TRBV28,ASSYFGQGSGNTIY
NA,TRBV5-4,ASSLRGSYNSPLH
NA,TRBV11-2,ASSWDAHRDYGYT
NA,TRBV19,ASTETGGYEQY
NA,TRBV28,ASSLWDLAGGPLEQY
NA,TRBV7-6,ASSTGGGHNEQF
once,TRBV20-1,SAKQSYGYT
NA,TRBV2,ASRADTGVTF
NA,TRBV2,ASSWRDTQY
NA,TRBV6-4,ASSVSGLAGGEQF
few,TRBV7-9,ASSSTESGANEKLF
NA,TRBV28,GASSRLGYT